This TCR beta chain emerged from a study of cytomegalovirus exposure and HLA in healthy donors. Comment on this clone: Its antigen is as yet unknown.

The germline gives CDR1 SGHRS, CDR2 YFSETQ. The junction had 8 bases not matched to a gene; V was cut back by 4 bases and J by 8 bases. The CDR3 length is 15 residues. Assay used: immunoSEQ multiplex PCR; TCRdb lists only in-frame clones, some missing. Of some 180,000 clones in the sample, about 81% are singletons; the top ten hold 1% to 1.5%. General observations from the study: That first-cohort TCR clusters tended to co-occur in the 90 to 150 validation repertoires was found in a later analysis. Confirmation in vitro established that a few CMV-associated chains were specific for CMV antigens. Most TCRs appeared rarely, but some public TCRs recurred in many donors.

The chain links TRBV5-1 to TRBJ2-1, with 11 nucleotides matching TRBD1. This sequence originates from a woman aged 25 to 45 in good health and CMV-seronegative. The source material was PBMCs. As DNA, the CDR3 is TGCGCCAGCAGCGCCGGGACAGGGGGGAGCGATGAGCAGTTCTTC. Amino acid sequence: CASSAGTGGSDEQFF.